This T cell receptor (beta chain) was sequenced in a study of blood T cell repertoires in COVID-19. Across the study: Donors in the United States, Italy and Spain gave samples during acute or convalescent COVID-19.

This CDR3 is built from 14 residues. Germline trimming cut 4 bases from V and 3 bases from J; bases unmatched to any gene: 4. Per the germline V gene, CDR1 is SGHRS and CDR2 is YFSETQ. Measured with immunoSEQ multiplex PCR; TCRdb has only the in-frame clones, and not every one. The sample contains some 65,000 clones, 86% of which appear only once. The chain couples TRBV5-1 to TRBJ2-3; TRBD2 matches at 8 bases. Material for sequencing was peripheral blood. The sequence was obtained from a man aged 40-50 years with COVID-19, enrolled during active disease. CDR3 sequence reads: CASSESGGTDTQYF. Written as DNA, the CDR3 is TGCGCCAGCAGCGAGAGCGGGGGTACAGATACGCAGTATTTT.